The 27 T cell receptor beta chains below were found in one sample sequenced in a study of blood T cell repertoires in COVID-19. Some clones are missing from TCRdb's copy, which holds only in-frame ones; the method was immunoSEQ multiplex PCR. The sample includes about 120,000 clones, 80% to 90% of them seen just once. Sequencing was carried out using peripheral blood. The receptors come from a man aged 40-50 years with acute or convalescent COVID-19.

In DNA form, the CDR3 reads TGTGCCAGCGGCCCTGCAGACAGGGGGAAAGATGAAAAACTGTTTTTT. It encodes CASGPADRGKDEKLFF. This chain joins TRBV19 and TRBJ1-4, with 9 bases aligning to TRBD1. V shed 9 bases, J shed 6 bases, and the junction held 14 bases outside the gene matches. Germline V CDR1 and CDR2: LNHDA, SQIVND (reference sequence). CDR3 length: 16 amino acids.

This clone has only a few counts. The chain carries TRBV18 and TRBJ2-1; 11 bases map to TRBD2. V lost 0 bases to trimming and J lost 2 bases; unmatched junction nucleotides: 6. CDR1 and CDR2 from the germline V gene are KGHSH and LQKENI. The length of the CDR3 is 18 residues. The CDR3 bases are TGTGCCAGCTCACCACCGGCGGGACTAGCGGTCCCCTACAATGAGCAGTTCTTC. Amino acid sequence: CASSPPAGLAVPYNEQFF.

V and J are TRBV24-1 and TRBJ1-1; tentative D call: TRBD1 (6 bases). Germline V gene data show CDR1 as KGHDR and CDR2 as SFDVKD. The V end was cut by 2 bases, the J end by 6 bases, with 12 bases between. The CDR3 consists of 14 residues. The DNA of the CDR3 is TGTGCCACCAGTGATTCACCCAGGGGATCTGAAGCTTTCTTT. Encoded protein: CATSDSPRGSEAFF.

This rearrangement joins TRBV12-3 or TRBV12-4 to TRBJ2-3; D unresolved. The CDR3 length is 12 residues. Trimming cost V 6 bases and J 6 bases, with 10 bases left between them. CDR3 loop: CASSPWADTQYF. The CDR3 DNA sequence: TGTGCCAGCAGCCCCTGGGCGGATACGCAGTATTTT.

The rearrangement uses TRBV4-3 and TRBJ2-7; D might be TRBD1 (5 bases). The CDR3 length is 15 residues. V was trimmed by 0 bases and J by 4 bases, leaving 13 bases between them. Germline CDR1 and CDR2: LGHNA and YSLEER. CDR3 nucleotides: TGCGCCAGCAGCCAAGACACGCCAGGGAATTACGAGCAGTACTTC. This sequence encodes CASSQDTPGNYEQYF.

This clone was counted once. The genes are TRBV3-1 (or the pseudogene TRBV3-2) and TRBJ2-2, with unresolved D. Germline CDR1 is LGHDT and CDR2 is YNNKEL (reference sequence). This CDR3 comprises 15 residues. V lost 1 base and J 4 bases, leaving 10 bases between the germline ends. The CDR3: CASSQGTVSTGELFF. The DNA for the CDR3 is TGTGCCAGCAGCCAAGGTACAGTCTCCACCGGGGAGCTGTTTTTT.

This clone was seen more than once but under ten times. The chain uses TRBV2 and TRBJ2-1; TRBD2 matches 10 bases. Germline V gene sequence: CDR1 SNHLY, CDR2 FYNNEI. CDR3 size: 20 residues. With 8 bases clipped from V and 0 bases from J, the junction kept 19 bases outside the gene matches. The CDR3 reads CASSQERGLALPSSYNEQFF. The CDR3 bases are TGTGCCAGCTCACAAGAAAGGGGACTAGCGCTCCCGAGCTCCTACAATGAGCAGTTCTTC.

The CDR3 sequence is CASSWTSGRGYEQYF. The CDR3 region has the DNA TGTGCCAGCAGCTGGACTAGCGGGAGAGGCTACGAGCAGTACTTC. J is TRBJ2-7 and V is TRBV7-6; 13 bases agree with TRBD2. The germline CDR1 and CDR2 sequences are SGHVS and FNYEAQ. This CDR3 contains 15 residues. V shed 4 bases and J 3 bases; nucleotides not matched to a gene: 3.

In this sample, this clone turned up a few times. Other DNA sequences in the same sample also yield this CDR3. This chain uses TRBV6-5 with TRBJ1-5; no reliable D call. With 5 bases removed from V and 2 bases from J, the gap between germline ends came to 7 bases. This CDR3 contains 13 residues. Germline-derived CDR1 and CDR2 are MNHEY and SVGAGI. CDR3 residues: CASSPDRNQPQHF. DNA of the CDR3: TGTGCCAGCAGTCCAGATCGCAATCAGCCCCAGCATTTT.

J is TRBJ2-5 and V is TRBV19; 9 nucleotides match TRBD2. V lost 8 bases, J lost 5 bases, and 6 bases stayed unmatched. The CDR3 totals 13 residues. Germline CDR1 reads LNHDA; CDR2 reads SQIVND (reference sequence). The CDR3 nucleotides are TGTGCCAGTGGGACTAGCTTGGTGGAGACCCAGTACTTC. Its protein is CASGTSLVETQYF.

The J gene is TRBJ2-7, the V gene TRBV25-1; tentative D call: TRBD1 (5 bases). The V gene lost 4 bases and the J gene lost 12 bases, with 19 bases spanning the gap. The CDR3 covers 13 residues. CDR1 is MGHDK and CDR2 is SYGVNS in the germline V gene. The CDR3 protein is CASSGSQGSRRYF. For the CDR3, the DNA is TGTGCCAGCAGTGGATCGCAGGGCTCTAGAAGGTACTTC.

This chain joins TRBV12-3 or TRBV12-4 and TRBJ2-3; D remains unclear. The CDR3 spans 13 residues. Trimming left V 3 bases short and J 5 bases short, with 9 bases between. The CDR3 loop is CASSFRGKDTQYF. The CDR3, as DNA: TGTGCCAGCAGTTTTCGAGGAAAAGATACGCAGTATTTT.

This chain links TRBV6-5 with TRBJ2-1; 7 nucleotides match TRBD1. Germline CDR1 and CDR2: MNHEY and SVGAGI. V lost 6 bases and J lost 9; bases outside the gene matches: 8. CDR3 length: 13 residues. The CDR3 sequence: CASSRPGGGEQFF. DNA of the CDR3: TGTGCCAGCAGCCGCCCAGGGGGTGGTGAGCAGTTCTTC.

The gene calls are TRBV5-6 and TRBJ2-1; perhaps TRBD1 as D (6 bases). V lost 4 bases and J lost 4, with 12 bases in between. The CDR3 loop spans 14 amino acids. Germline values: CDR1 SGHDT, CDR2 YYEEEE. CDR3 loop: CASSDGQLYNEQFF. In nucleotides, the CDR3 is TGTGCCAGCAGCGACGGACAGCTTTACAATGAGCAGTTCTTC. Full variable domain (missing parts from reference TRBV5-6 and TRBJ2-1): DAGVTQSPTHLIKTRGQQVTLRCSPKSGHDTVSWYQQALGQGPQFIFQYYEEEERQRGNFPDRFSGHQFPNYSSELNVNALLLGDSALYLCASSDGQLYNEQFFGPGTRLTVL.

CDR3 nucleotides: TGTGCCAGCAGCCATATCCCGGCAGATACGCAGTATTTT. Residues: CASSHIPADTQYF. The chain is built from TRBV14 and TRBJ2-3; D remains ambiguous. V dropped 3 bases and J dropped 4 bases, with 8 bases sitting between them. This CDR3 comprises 13 residues. Germline CDR1 is SGHDN and CDR2 is FVKESK.

The gene calls are TRBV25-1 and TRBJ2-5; 9 bases align to TRBD1. This CDR3 has 14 amino acids. Germline CDR1 and CDR2: MGHDK and SYGVNS. Trimming removed 5 bases from V and 4 bases from J; junction bases left unmatched: 5. This chain's CDR3 is CASSTVDRGETQYF. CDR3 DNA: TGTGCCAGCAGTACTGTGGACAGGGGAGAGACCCAGTACTTC.

V usage is TRBV4-3 and J usage is TRBJ1-2; TRBD1 matches 9 bases. Trimming removed 3 bases from V and 4 bases from J; junction bases left unmatched: 6. Looked up from germline, CDR1 is LGHNA and CDR2 is YSLEER. The CDR3 is 15 amino acids. This CDR3 reads CASSHVTDRGYGYTF. The DNA of the CDR3 is TGCGCCAGCAGCCATGTGACGGACAGGGGCTATGGCTACACCTTC.

The chain links TRBV5-1 to TRBJ1-6, with D unresolved. Per the germline V gene, CDR1 is SGHRS and CDR2 is YFSETQ. The V end was cut by 0 bases, the J end by 10 bases, with 14 bases between. This CDR3 is 15 amino acids long. The CDR3 sequence: CASSLGAGTISPLHF. The CDR3 DNA sequence: TGCGCCAGCAGCTTGGGTGCAGGAACGATCTCACCCCTCCACTTT.

This clone was counted a few times. Other nucleotide sequences from this sample produce the same CDR3. The chain employs TRBV20-1 and TRBJ2-7; D is possibly TRBD2 (6 bases). This CDR3 region has 11 residues. Germline lookup yields CDR1 DFQATT and CDR2 SNEGSKA (reference sequence). V lost 3 bases and J lost 3, with 6 bases in between. In nucleotides, the CDR3 is TGCAGTGCTAGGGGGGGCTACGAGCAGTACTTC. Encoded protein: CSARGGYEQYF.

The CDR3 here is CASSKTSGRAGTGELFF. CDR3 nucleotide sequence: TGCGCCAGCAGTAAGACTAGCGGGAGGGCCGGTACCGGGGAGCTGTTTTTT. The chain recombines TRBV10-1 with TRBJ2-2, with 14 bases aligning to TRBD2. The CDR3 spans 17 residues. Trimming removed 5 bases from V and 5 bases from J; junction bases left unmatched: 7. Germline loops: CDR1 WNHNN, CDR2 SYGVQD (reference sequence).

V and J are TRBV7-2 and TRBJ2-5; D gene unclear. Looked up from germline, CDR1 is SGHTA and CDR2 is FQGNSA. The CDR3 consists of 14 residues. V shed 1 base and J shed 2 bases, with 8 bases lying between them. CDR3 DNA: TGTGCCAGCAGCTTAGATTCGCAGCAAGAGACCCAGTACTTC. Its protein product is CASSLDSQQETQYF.

The chain couples TRBV19 to TRBJ1-2, with a tentative D call TRBD1 (6 bases). CDR3 size: 14 residues. Trimming took off 1 base at V and 4 bases at J, with 10 bases between the two ends. CDR1 is LNHDA and CDR2 is SQIVND in the germline V gene (reference sequence). The CDR3 here is CASSIGTDFYGYTF. CDR3 nucleotides: TGTGCCAGTAGTATAGGGACAGACTTCTATGGCTACACCTTC. Using reference TRBV19 and TRBJ1-2 for the parts outside the CDR3, the full variable domain is DGGITQSPKYLFRKEGQNVTLSCEQNLNHDAMYWYRQDPGQGLRLIYYSQIVNDFQKGDIAEGYSVSREKKESFPLTVTSAQKNPTAFYLCASSIGTDFYGYTFGSGTRLTVV.

The rearrangement uses TRBV5-1 and TRBJ2-1, with 9 nucleotides matching TRBD1. Germline V gene data show CDR1 as SGHRS and CDR2 as YFSETQ. The CDR3 consists of 16 residues. J was trimmed by 5 bases and V by 3 bases; bases with no gene match: 9. CDR3 coding DNA: TGCGCCAGCAGCTCCCTCGGGACAGGGTTTGACAATGAGCAGTTCTTC. Translation: CASSSLGTGFDNEQFF.

This chain links TRBV19 with TRBJ1-5; TRBD1 matches at 9 bases. This CDR3 spans 15 amino acids. Trimming at V came to 10 bases and at J to 1 base, leaving 8 bases not matched to a gene. Germline CDR1 is LNHDA and CDR2 is SQIVND (reference sequence). CDR3 loop: CATKQGAWSNQPQHF. CDR3 DNA sequence: TGTGCCACTAAACAGGGGGCTTGGAGCAATCAGCCCCAGCATTTT.

The CDR3 coding sequence is TGTGCCAGTAGTATGTCCGGCGATTTAAGTGGGCGGAGGAATCAGCCCCAGCATTTT. It yields the protein CASSMSGDLSGRRNQPQHF. The chain has TRBV19 and TRBJ1-5; no reliable D call. The CDR3 is made up of 19 amino acids. Trimming took 3 bases from V and 4 from J, leaving 25 bases between them. Germline values: CDR1 LNHDA, CDR2 SQIVND (reference sequence). Drawing the rest from reference TRBV19 and TRBJ1-5, the complete variable domain is DGGITQSPKYLFRKEGQNVTLSCEQNLNHDAMYWYRQDPGQGLRLIYYSQIVNDFQKGDIAEGYSVSREKKESFPLTVTSAQKNPTAFYLCASSMSGDLSGRRNQPQHFGDGTRLSIL.

The chain recombines TRBV19 with TRBJ1-2; D gene ambiguous. Trimming shortened V by 3 bases and J by 8 bases, and 13 bases separated the two germline ends. Germline-derived CDR1 and CDR2 are LNHDA and SQIVND (reference sequence). The CDR3 has 13 amino acids. CDR3 sequence: CASSMGRDAGYTF. For the CDR3, the DNA is TGTGCCAGTAGTATGGGCAGAGACGCGGGCTACACCTTC.

This clone was recorded only once. The chain links TRBV5-1 to TRBJ1-6, with unresolved D. CDR3 size: 14 residues. Germline assignment: CDR1 SGHRS and CDR2 YFSETQ. V gave up 0 bases and J gave up 8 bases, with 9 bases separating them. DNA of the CDR3: TGCGCCAGCAGCTTGGCCGCAAGAGATTCACCCCTCCACTTT. It yields the protein CASSLAARDSPLHF.